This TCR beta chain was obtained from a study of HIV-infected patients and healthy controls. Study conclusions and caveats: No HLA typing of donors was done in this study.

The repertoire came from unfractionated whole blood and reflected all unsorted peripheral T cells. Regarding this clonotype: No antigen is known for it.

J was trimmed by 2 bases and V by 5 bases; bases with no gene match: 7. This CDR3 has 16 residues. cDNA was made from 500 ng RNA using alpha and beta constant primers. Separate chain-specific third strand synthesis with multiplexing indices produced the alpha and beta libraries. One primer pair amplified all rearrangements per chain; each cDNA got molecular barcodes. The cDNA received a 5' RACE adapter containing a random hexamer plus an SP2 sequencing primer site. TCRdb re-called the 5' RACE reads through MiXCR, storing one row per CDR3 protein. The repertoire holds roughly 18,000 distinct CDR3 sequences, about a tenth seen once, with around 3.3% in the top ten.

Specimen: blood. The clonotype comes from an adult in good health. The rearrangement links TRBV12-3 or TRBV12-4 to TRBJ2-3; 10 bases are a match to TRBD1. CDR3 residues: CASSTGTGAFTDTQYF. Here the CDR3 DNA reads TGTGCCAGCAGTACCGGGACAGGGGCGTTCACAGATACGCAGTATTTT.